The rows below give T cell receptor beta chains drawn from one sample of a study of a mutant IDH1 vaccine in newly diagnosed glioma. Some clones are missing from TCRdb's copy, which holds only in-frame ones; the method was immunoSEQ multiplex PCR. Altogether around 32,000 clones are present, roughly 80% being singletons, with the ten largest covering approximately 9.4%. Which antigens these TCRs recognize remains unknown. Sequencing used PBMCs, obtained from a glioma patient whose treatment included an IDH1 peptide vaccine. Receptors were obtained from a woman in her twenties or thirties with glioma. Some clones in this sample may be carry-over from other donors' samples. The CDR3 runs from the conserved cysteine through the conserved F or W. Each record gives: D gene, clone size, J gene, V gene, CDR3 protein, CDR3 DNA. The D gene is left open where the match is weak. For some rows the clone size is stated as once, few or many, or as a class when expanded; others skip it.

D: -
size: -
J: TRBJ2-7
V: TRBV14
CDR3: CASSQGTGSYEQYF
DNA: TGTGCCAGCAGCCAAGGAACAGGAAGCTACGAGCAGTACTTC

D: -
size: once
J: TRBJ1-1
V: TRBV5-1
CDR3: CASGPGGLNTEAFF
DNA: TGCGCCAGCGGTCCCGGGGGCCTGAACACTGAAGCTTTCTTT

D: -
size: -
J: TRBJ1-5
V: TRBV10-2
CDR3: CASEAGDNRNQPQHF
DNA: TGCGCCAGCGAGGCGGGAGACAATCGGAATCAGCCCCAGCATTTT

D: -
size: -
J: TRBJ2-2
V: TRBV7-9
CDR3: CASSREAVINTGELFF
DNA: TGTGCCAGCAGCAGAGAAGCGGTGATTAACACCGGGGAGCTGTTTTTT

D: -
size: few
J: TRBJ1-2
V: TRBV11-2
CDR3: CASSPRTQEPSGYTF
DNA: TGTGCCAGCAGCCCGCGGACCCAAGAGCCTTCTGGCTACACCTTC

D: -
size: -
J: TRBJ1-1
V: TRBV5-4
CDR3: CASSLGGTTQAFF
DNA: TGTGCCAGCAGCTTGGGCGGGACAACCCAAGCTTTCTTT

D: -
size: -
J: TRBJ2-1
V: TRBV2
CDR3: CASSLGPLYSYNEQFF
DNA: TGTGCCAGCAGCCTAGGGCCCCTCTACTCCTACAATGAGCAGTTCTTC

D: TRBD2
size: -
J: TRBJ2-1
V: TRBV5-6
CDR3: CASSHRGTSGSEQFF
DNA: TGTGCCAGCAGCCACAGAGGGACTAGCGGGAGTGAGCAGTTCTTC

D: TRBD2
size: -
J: TRBJ2-1
V: TRBV9
CDR3: CASSASGSILSSYNEQFF
DNA: TGTGCCAGCAGCGCTAGCGGGAGCATCCTCAGCTCCTACAATGAGCAGTTCTTC

D: TRBD1
size: -
J: TRBJ1-2
V: TRBV7-9
CDR3: CASSLEQGGGYTF
DNA: TGTGCCAGCAGCTTGGAGCAGGGGGGTGGCTACACCTTC

D: TRBD1
size: -
J: TRBJ1-4
V: TRBV25-1
CDR3: CASSGVEGAGEKLFF
DNA: TGTGCCAGCAGTGGGGTCGAGGGGGCAGGGGAAAAACTGTTTTTT

D: -
size: -
J: TRBJ1-1
V: TRBV10-3
CDR3: CAISDSGTEAFF
DNA: TGTGCCATCAGTGATTCCGGGACTGAAGCTTTCTTT

D: TRBD1
size: few
J: TRBJ1-2
V: TRBV7-9
CDR3: CASTGTGLGYTF
DNA: TGTGCCAGCACCGGGACAGGCTTAGGCTACACCTTC

D: TRBD2
size: -
J: TRBJ2-7
V: TRBV10-1
CDR3: CASSEGLAGVYEQYF
DNA: TGCGCCAGCAGTGAGGGACTAGCGGGAGTCTACGAGCAGTACTTC

D: -
size: -
J: TRBJ1-2
V: TRBV11-2
CDR3: CASSLGRFDGYTF
DNA: TGTGCCAGCAGCTTGGGCCGATTTGATGGCTACACCTTC

D: -
size: -
J: TRBJ2-2
V: TRBV7-9
CDR3: CASSFFNTGELFF
DNA: TGTGCCAGCAGCTTCTTCAACACCGGGGAGCTGTTTTTT

D: -
size: few
J: TRBJ1-1
V: TRBV4-1
CDR3: CASSQGSLGNTEAFF
DNA: TGCGCCAGCAGCCAAGGGTCCCTAGGGAACACTGAAGCTTTCTTT

D: -
size: -
J: TRBJ2-3
V: TRBV30
CDR3: CALLVAAGTQYF
DNA: TGTGCCTTGTTGGTGGCCGCCGGTACGCAGTATTTT

D: -
size: few
J: TRBJ1-5
V: TRBV7-9
CDR3: CASSLGSQPQHF
DNA: TGTGCCAGCAGCTTAGGGAGCCAGCCCCAGCATTTT